One sample yielded the 20 T cell receptor beta chains listed below, sequenced in a study of cytomegalovirus exposure and HLA in healthy donors. The PCR made use of 60 Vbeta and 13 Jbeta primers. This table comes from immunoSEQ multiplex PCR, and its TCRdb copy is limited to in-frame clones, with some not included. This sample has 120,000 to 150,000 clones, with nearly 90% found just once. The sequencing sample was made of PBMCs. The receptors originated from a woman in her 40s in good health and CMV-seronegative.

A few counts support this clone. This rearrangement joins TRBV9 to TRBJ1-2, with TRBD1 matching 10 bases. The junction had 10 bases not matched to a gene; V was cut back by 4 bases and J by 1 base. CDR1 and CDR2 from the germline V gene are SGDLS and YYNGEE. The CDR3 has 17 amino acids. The CDR3 loop reads CASSPRDRGQYNYGYTF. Here the CDR3 DNA reads TGTGCCAGCAGCCCCCGGGACAGGGGACAATATAACTATGGCTACACCTTC.

V gene TRBV10-2 combines with J gene TRBJ2-2, with a weak D call TRBD1 (6 bases). The germline V and J ends were trimmed by 5 bases and 0 bases, with 10 bases remaining between them. Germline V gene lookup returns CDR1 WSHSY and CDR2 SAAADI. The CDR3 has 15 amino acids. In DNA, the CDR3 is TGCGCCAGCAGTCCGGGACATCCGAACACCGGGGAGCTGTTTTTT. Translating gives CASSPGHPNTGELFF.

The J gene is TRBJ2-7, the V gene TRBV25-1; the D gene is possibly TRBD1 (7 bases). Germline V lookup: CDR1 MGHDK, CDR2 SYGVNS. V was cut by 4 bases and J by 2 bases, with 12 bases left in between. This CDR3 comprises 14 residues. CDR3 nucleotides: TGTGCCAGCAGTGGCAGGGGGGCGGCCTACGAGCAGTACTTC. It translates to CASSGRGAAYEQYF.

The sample holds one count of this clone. This chain links TRBV19 with TRBJ1-5, with a possible D match to TRBD1 (6 bases). The V gene's germline CDR1 is LNHDA and CDR2 SQIVND (reference sequence). CDR3 length equals 15 residues. Trimming shortened V by 3 bases and J by 7 bases, and 16 bases separated the two germline ends. The CDR3 DNA reads as TGTGCCAGTAGTATCGTTGGGGGCCAGGGGCAGCCCCAGCATTTT. Its translation: CASSIVGGQGQPQHF.

The V call is TRBV7-3, the J call TRBJ2-3; D is possibly TRBD2 (6 bases). Trimming cost V 7 bases and J 1 base, with 15 bases left between them. This CDR3 contains 15 residues. From germline, CDR1 is SGHTA and CDR2 FQGTGA. CDR3 sequence reads: CASTQGASGTDTQYF. CDR3 nucleotide sequence: TGTGCCAGCACCCAAGGAGCTAGCGGCACAGATACGCAGTATTTT.

This chain connects TRBV7-8 to TRBJ1-2; D might be TRBD1 (6 bases). CDR3 length: 14 residues. In germline, CDR1 is SGHVS, CDR2 FQNEAQ. V shed 0 bases and J shed 7 bases, with 12 bases lying between them. As DNA, the CDR3 is TGTGCCAGCAGCTTAGCCGGGGGGGCGGGTGGCTACACCTTC. Translated, it gives CASSLAGGAGGYTF. Variable domain in full (rest from reference TRBV7-8 and TRBJ1-2): GAGVSQSPRYKVAKRGQDVALRCDPISGHVSLFWYQQALGQGPEFLTYFQNEAQLDKSGLPSDRFFAERPEGSVSTLKIQRTQQEDSAVYLCASSLAGGAGGYTFGSGTRLTVV.

As to this clone: At one boundary the junction diverges from the germline segment, which might be a read error. The chain recombines TRBV7-9 with TRBJ2-5; 10 nucleotides agree with TRBD1. Germline V lookup: CDR1 SEHNR, CDR2 FQNEAQ (reference sequence). The CDR3 loop spans 15 amino acids. The CDR3 loop reads CSSSPGQGLLETQYF. CDR3 DNA: TGTTCCAGCAGCCCGGGACAGGGGTTGTTGGAGACCCAGTACTTC.

The rearrangement links TRBV19 to TRBJ2-1; 7 bases are shared with TRBD2. This CDR3 spans 15 amino acids. In germline, CDR1 is LNHDA, CDR2 SQIVND (reference sequence). The V and J ends lost 7 bases and 2 bases, in that order; junction bases with no gene match: 8. CDR3 in DNA: TGTGCCAGTACCCGCGGTGGGGGGGCCTACAATGAGCAGTTCTTC. This gives the protein CASTRGGGAYNEQFF.

This clone was detected once. The rearrangement links TRBV7-2 to TRBJ2-1, with 7 bases aligning to TRBD2. The CDR3 spans 15 residues. Germline CDR1 SGHTA, CDR2 FQGNSA. V was clipped by 4 bases and J by 0 bases; unmatched bases: 3. This CDR3 reads CASSSLAGSYNEQFF. The CDR3 region has the DNA TGTGCCAGCAGCTCATTAGCGGGCTCCTACAATGAGCAGTTCTTC.

The chain links TRBV30 to TRBJ2-2; D gene uncertain. CDR1 and CDR2 (germline): GTSNPN, SVGIG (reference sequence). This CDR3 region has 13 residues. Trimming pared 2 bases from V and 7 bases from J, leaving 11 bases between. CDR3 coding DNA: TGTGCCTGGAGTAGTCGCAGTCACGGGGAGCTGTTTTTT. Translating it yields CAWSSRSHGELFF.

The chain employs TRBV11-3 and TRBJ1-2; D is ambiguous. Trimming took 0 bases from V and 1 from J, leaving 6 bases between them. The CDR3 runs to 14 residues. The germline CDR1 and CDR2 sequences are SGHNT and YENEEA. CDR3 residues: CASSLDSNNYGYTF. CDR3 coding DNA: TGTGCCAGCAGCTTAGATTCAAATAACTATGGCTACACCTTC.

The chain uses TRBV4-1 and TRBJ2-3, with 7 bases fitting TRBD1. Germline V gene data show CDR1 as MGHRA and CDR2 as YSYEKL. Unmatched junction bases numbered 6, after V lost 1 base and J lost 2 bases. The CDR3 runs to 16 residues. The CDR3 sequence: CASSQGRGRATDTQYF. CDR3 bases: TGCGCCAGCAGCCAAGGTAGGGGGCGGGCCACAGATACGCAGTATTTT.

The rearrangement uses TRBV4-3 and TRBJ1-2; 8 nucleotides align to TRBD1. Per the germline V gene, CDR1 is LGHNA and CDR2 is YSLEER. This CDR3 has 15 residues. Trimming removed 3 bases from V and 2 bases from J; junction bases left unmatched: 5. This CDR3 reads CASSHSRQGNYGYTF. CDR3 sequence (DNA): TGCGCCAGCAGCCATTCACGACAGGGGAACTATGGCTACACCTTC.

In this sample, this clone turned up once. The rearrangement links TRBV6-5 to TRBJ2-7; D might be TRBD2 (6 bases). The ends were cut back, 6 bases at V and 4 bases at J, with 7 bases in the middle. Germline lookup yields CDR1 MNHEY and CDR2 SVGAGI. The CDR3 loop spans 11 amino acids. The CDR3 sequence is CASRGGYEQYF. CDR3 bases: TGTGCCAGCAGGGGGGGTTACGAGCAGTACTTC.

The gene calls are TRBV5-8 and TRBJ2-5; D is uncertain. The DNA end favors TRBJ2-7, so the J call may be wrong. The CDR3 has 11 residues. Per the germline V gene, CDR1 is SGHTS and CDR2 is YDEGEE. The CDR3 sequence is CASSATYEQYF. The CDR3 DNA reads as TGTGCCAGCAGTGCCACCTACGAGCAGTACTTC.

This clone was seen only once. The V call is TRBV28, the J call TRBJ2-3; 13 positions match TRBD2. The germline V gene has CDR1 MDHEN and CDR2 SYDVKM. This CDR3 is built from 18 residues. After removal of 5 bases from V and 6 bases from J, the junction contained 14 bases not matched to a gene. CDR3 sequence: CASSPRRTSGSHGDTQYF. The CDR3 coding sequence is TGTGCCAGCAGTCCCCGGAGGACTAGCGGGAGCCATGGGGATACGCAGTATTTT.

The V and J genes are TRBV5-4 and TRBJ2-2; 9 bases match TRBD2. Trimming cost V 1 base and J 1 base; bases outside gene matches: 5. Germline V gives CDR1 SGHNT, CDR2 YYREEE (reference sequence). The CDR3 length is 17 residues. The CDR3 coding sequence is TGTGCCAGCAGCTTGCGCGGGAGGGCGGGGAACACCGGGGAGCTGTTTTTT. This codes for CASSLRGRAGNTGELFF.

V gene TRBV6-1 combines with J gene TRBJ2-1, with 7 positions matching TRBD2. J gave up 5 bases and V 4 bases, and 5 bases lay outside the gene matches. The CDR3 consists of 14 residues. Germline V gene sequence: CDR1 MNHNS, CDR2 SASEGT. CDR3 bases: TGTGCCAGCAGTGTGGGAGGGTTGGACAATGAGCAGTTCTTC. It encodes CASSVGGLDNEQFF.

The chain employs TRBV29-1 and TRBJ2-1, with 11 bases fitting TRBD2. This CDR3 spans 12 amino acids. In germline, CDR1 is SQVTM, CDR2 ANQGSEA. V lost 5 bases to trimming and J lost 9 bases; unmatched junction nucleotides: 3. The CDR3 region is CSVLAGGVEQFF. The CDR3 coding sequence is TGCAGCGTTTTAGCGGGAGGGGTTGAGCAGTTCTTC.

The CDR3 sequence: CASSPRSLGTQYF. Written as DNA, the CDR3 is TGTGCCAGCAGCCCCCGTTCTCTTGGCACGCAGTATTTT. The gene calls are TRBV9 and TRBJ2-3; D is ambiguous. The CDR3 runs 13 residues. Germline V lookup: CDR1 SGDLS, CDR2 YYNGEE. The V end was cut by 4 bases, the J end by 9 bases, with 15 bases between.